This TCR beta chain came from a study of T cell repertoires in cytomegalovirus infection. The germline V and J ends were trimmed by 0 bases and 5 bases, with 22 bases remaining between them. CDR1 and CDR2 (germline): DFQATT, SNEGSKA (reference sequence). The CDR3 sequence is 17 residues long. As regards this clonotype: The antigen is undetermined.

Study conclusions and caveats: CMV-specific HLA-C-restricted TCR beta clonotypes dominated the ex vivo response.

In TCRdb, the reads were re-called with MiXCR into one record per CDR3 protein. In the table there are about 130,000 distinct CDR3 sequences, approximately 30% of which are singletons. V and J are TRBV20-1 and TRBJ2-5; D is perhaps TRBD1 or TRBD2 (6 bases each). The specimen comprised CD8+ T cells from cultured PBMCs, sampled from culture after CMV antigen stimulation. The TCR was taken from a human donor in good health (CMV status not recorded). Some clones in this sample may be carry-over from other donors' samples. This CDR3 is CSARDTRGATPWETQYF. The CDR3 DNA sequence: TGCAGTGCTAGAGATACAAGGGGGGCGACCCCCTGGGAGACCCAGTACTTC.